The 11 T cell receptor beta chains below come from one sample, sequenced in a study of T cells in Graves' hyperthyroidism and ophthalmopathy. It was RNA transcripts that yielded the amplified TCR beta CDR3 regions. An initial round of RT-PCR targeting the TCR CDR3 relied on the HTBI primer set. TCRdb called the multiplex PCR reads again in MiXCR, with one record for every CDR3 protein. The table lists some 690,000 distinct CDR3 sequences, 15% to 20% of them singletons. Sequencing input: blood. The receptor set was obtained from a man aged 50-60 years with Graves' hyperthyroidism.

This clonotype occurred a few times. The chain links TRBV6-5 to TRBJ2-1; TRBD2 matches at 11 bases. Germline V gene lookup returns CDR1 MNHEY and CDR2 SVGAGI. This CDR3 comprises 15 residues. J was trimmed by 10 bases and V by 0 bases; bases with no gene match: 5. CDR3 coding DNA: TGTGCCAGCAGTTACTCCCGGACTAGCGGGCGAGAGCAGTTCTTC. This translates into CASSYSRTSGREQFF.

Notes on this clonotype: Just one base apart from a much larger clone, this may be a read error. This chain links TRBV28 with TRBJ2-1; D tentatively fits TRBD1 or TRBD2 (6 bases each). V was shortened by 11 bases and J by 4 bases, with 18 bases between the two germline ends. The CDR3 runs to 14 residues. The germline V gene has CDR1 MDHEN and CDR2 SYDVKM. The CDR3 DNA follows: TGTGCCTGCGCCGGAGGGGGGATATACAATGAGCAGTTCTTC. Translated: CACAGGGIYNEQFF.

This sequence joins TRBV4-3 and TRBJ2-3; perhaps TRBD2 as D (5 bases). The CDR3 consists of 15 residues. Looked up from germline, CDR1 is LGHNA and CDR2 is YSLEER. Trimming pared 4 bases from V and 5 bases from J, leaving 16 bases between. CDR3 sequence reads: CASSPKFTAGDTQYF. CDR3 sequence (DNA): TGCGCCAGCAGCCCAAAGTTCACGGCGGGAGATACGCAGTATTTT.

This clonotype appeared many times. The chain recombines TRBV11-1 with TRBJ1-1, with D possibly matching TRBD1 (6 bases). CDR1 and CDR2 from the germline V gene are SGHAT and FQDESV (reference sequence). The CDR3 consists of 14 residues. The V gene lost 3 bases and the J gene lost 4 bases, with 12 bases spanning the gap. CDR3 sequence: CASSFNDRSTEAFF. In DNA form, the CDR3 reads TGTGCCAGCAGCTTCAACGACAGGAGCACTGAAGCTTTCTTT. The full variable domain, completed using reference TRBV11-1 and TRBJ1-1, is EAEVAQSPRYKITEKSQAVAFWCDPISGHATLYWYRQILGQGPELLVQFQDESVVDDSQLPKDRFSAERLKGVDSTLKIQPAELGDSAMYLCASSFNDRSTEAFFGQGTRLTVV.

This clonotype came up a few times. The J gene is TRBJ2-7, the V gene TRBV6-2 or TRBV6-3; the match to TRBD2 covers 11 bases. The germline V gene encodes CDR1 MNHEY and CDR2 SVGEGT. Losses at the gene ends were 6 bases for V and 0 bases for J; bases not matched to a gene: 4. This CDR3 has 15 amino acids. The CDR3 DNA reads as TGTGCCAGCAGACTAGCGGGAGTCATCTCCTACGAGCAGTACTTC. Translated: CASRLAGVISYEQYF.

This clonotype has a count of ten or more. This sequence joins TRBV7-2 and TRBJ1-5; D is perhaps TRBD1 (5 bases). Germline-derived CDR1 and CDR2 are SGHTA and FQGNSA. This CDR3 has 14 amino acids. The V gene lost 0 bases and the J gene lost 2 bases, with 5 bases spanning the gap. The CDR3 is CASSLATGNQPQHF. Here the CDR3 DNA reads TGTGCCAGCAGCTTAGCGACAGGCAATCAGCCCCAGCATTTT.

The table lists this clonotype with many counts. The rearrangement uses TRBV5-1 and TRBJ1-6; the D is unclear. The germline gives CDR1 SGHRS, CDR2 YFSETQ. This CDR3 has 14 residues. Trimming removed 1 base from V and 5 bases from J, with 7 bases in between. Here the CDR3 DNA reads TGCGCCAGCAGCTTGATTCCAGATAATTCACCCCTCCACTTT. This codes for CASSLIPDNSPLHF.

The rearrangement links TRBV20-1 to TRBJ1-2; 8 bases map to TRBD1. V lost 3 bases, J lost 1 base, and 4 bases stayed unmatched. CDR1 and CDR2 (germline): DFQATT, SNEGSKA (reference sequence). This CDR3 spans 14 amino acids. CDR3 loop: CSARTGVFNYGYTF. CDR3 in DNA: TGCAGTGCTAGGACAGGGGTATTTAACTATGGCTACACCTTC.

This clonotype appeared a few times. The chain employs TRBV6-1 and TRBJ1-1; 10 positions agree with TRBD1. Unmatched junction bases numbered 6, after V lost 6 bases and J lost 5 bases. Per the germline V gene, CDR1 is MNHNS and CDR2 is SASEGT. CDR3 length: 14 residues. The CDR3 region has the DNA TGTGCCAGCAGAGACAGGGGGCTGGAGACTGAAGCTTTCTTT. This gives the protein CASRDRGLETEAFF.

In its sample, this clonotype was seen many times. The CDR3 sequence is CASNSTGAPYEQYF. The CDR3 nucleotides read TGTGCCAGCAACTCGACAGGGGCCCCCTACGAGCAGTACTTC. The genes are TRBV2 and TRBJ2-7; 8 bases map to TRBD1. Trimming cost V 7 bases and J 2 bases; bases outside gene matches: 7. Germline V gene lookup returns CDR1 SNHLY and CDR2 FYNNEI. This CDR3 has 14 amino acids. The full variable domain, rest sourced from reference TRBV2 and TRBJ2-7, is EPEVTQTPSHQVTQMGQEVILRCVPISNHLYFYWYRQILGQKVEFLVSFYNNEISEKSEIFDDQFSVERPDGSNFTLKIRSTKLEDSAMYFCASNSTGAPYEQYFGPGTRLTVT.

The V call is TRBV28, the J call TRBJ1-1; D is ambiguous. Trimming shortened V by 7 bases and J by 2 bases, and 17 bases separated the two germline ends. This CDR3 region has 15 residues. Germline values: CDR1 MDHEN, CDR2 SYDVKM. The CDR3 bases are TGTGCCAGCACCTCCTCAGGTGGGTCTAACACTGAAGCTTTCTTT. Its protein is CASTSSGGSNTEAFF. Looking up the rest from reference TRBV28 and TRBJ1-1 gives the full variable domain: DVKVTQSSRYLVKRTGEKVFLECVQDMDHENMFWYRQDPGLGLRLIYFSYDVKMKEKGDIPEGYSVSREKKERFSLILESASTNQTSMYLCASTSSGGSNTEAFFGQGTRLTVV.